Shown below are 25 T cell receptor beta chains from a single sample sequenced in a study of neoadjuvant anti-PD-1 for oral cavity cancer. TCRdb's copy holds only in-frame clones and misses some; the assay was immunoSEQ multiplex PCR. The data hold around 9,100 clones, with 64% observed a single time. The time point is: after neoadjuvant nivolumab, at surgical resection. The starting material was PBMCs, obtained after nivolumab (anti-PD-1) treatment. These receptors came from a person aged 35 to 85 with oral cavity squamous cell carcinoma.

The rearrangement uses TRBV28 and TRBJ1-2, with TRBD1 matching 7 bases. Per the germline V gene, CDR1 is MDHEN and CDR2 is SYDVKM. J was trimmed by 5 bases and V by 6 bases; bases with no gene match: 6. This CDR3 is 13 amino acids long. The CDR3 DNA is TGTGCCAGCAGCTTGACAGGGAGTTATGGCTACACCTTC. Amino acid sequence: CASSLTGSYGYTF.

The gene calls are TRBV6-5 and TRBJ2-7; D is possibly TRBD1 (6 bases). The V gene lost 4 bases and the J gene lost 3 bases, with 10 bases spanning the gap. The CDR3 is 13 residues long. Germline assignment: CDR1 MNHEY and CDR2 SVGAGI. CDR3 nucleotide sequence: TGTGCCAGCAGTTTGCACAGGGACTACGAGCAGTACTTC. Translated, it gives CASSLHRDYEQYF.

This clone was detected only a few times. The chain joins TRBV7-2 to TRBJ1-2, with D perhaps matching TRBD1 (6 bases). The V and J ends lost 2 bases and 6 bases respectively, with 19 bases between them. Germline CDR1 SGHTA, CDR2 FQGNSA. The CDR3 spans 16 residues. CDR3 loop: CASSLWGASQSDGYTF. As DNA, the CDR3 is TGTGCCAGCAGCTTATGGGGGGCGTCACAATCGGATGGCTACACCTTC.

This rearrangement joins TRBV5-4 to TRBJ1-2, with a tentative D call TRBD1 (6 bases). CDR3 length equals 14 residues. Trimming removed 4 bases from V and 8 bases from J, with 18 bases in between. Germline V CDR1 and CDR2: SGHNT, YYREEE (reference sequence). For the CDR3, the DNA is TGTGCCAGCAGCCCGGAGCGGCAGGGGAGAGGCTACACCTTC. Residues: CASSPERQGRGYTF. The variable domain in full, with the rest retrieved from reference TRBV5-4 and TRBJ1-2, is ETGVTQSPTHLIKTRGQQVTLRCSSQSGHNTVSWYQQALGQGPQFIFQYYREEENGRGNFPPRFSGLQFPNYSSELNVNALELDDSALYLCASSPERQGRGYTFGSGTRLTVV.

V and J are TRBV29-1 and TRBJ2-1; 10 positions agree with TRBD1. This CDR3 spans 14 amino acids. The trim removed 7 bases at V and 1 base at J, leaving 4 bases unmatched. CDR1 is SQVTM, CDR2 ANQGSEA, per germline. The DNA of the CDR3 is TGCAGCGCTCGGGACAGGGGTTCCTACAATGAGCAGTTCTTC. This gives the protein CSARDRGSYNEQFF.

This rearrangement joins TRBV7-2 to TRBJ2-1; 9 bases align to TRBD1. The J segment lost 5 bases and the V segment lost 5 bases, leaving 7 bases of the junction unmatched. The V gene's germline CDR1 is SGHTA and CDR2 FQGNSA. This CDR3 has 15 amino acids. The CDR3 here is CASSPGTGKDNEQFF. In DNA form, the CDR3 reads TGTGCCAGCAGCCCCGGGACAGGGAAGGACAATGAGCAGTTCTTC.

The V call is TRBV15, the J call TRBJ1-2; tentatively, D is TRBD1 (5 bases). CDR3 size: 12 residues. The V gene's germline CDR1 is LNHNV and CDR2 YYDKDF (reference sequence). Trimming cost V 1 base and J 6 bases, with 6 bases left between them. In nucleotides, the CDR3 is TGTGCCACCAGCAGAGGAGGGGATGGCTACACCTTC. This codes for CATSRGGDGYTF.

The chain has TRBV7-2 and TRBJ2-1; D is undetermined. Germline loops: CDR1 SGHTA, CDR2 FQGNSA. V lost 5 bases and J 10 bases, leaving 6 bases between the germline ends. This CDR3 is built from 10 residues. CDR3 DNA sequence: TGTGCCAGCAGCCATGAGGAGCAGTTCTTC. Its translation: CASSHEEQFF.

The chain has TRBV5-4 and TRBJ2-3; TRBD1 matches at 7 bases. Germline CDR1 and CDR2: SGHNT and YYREEE (reference sequence). The CDR3 extends over 14 amino acids. J lost 4 bases, V lost 1 base, and 3 bases had no gene match. The CDR3 bases are TGTGCCAGCAGCTTGACAGACAGGGCAGATACGCAGTATTTT. Its protein is CASSLTDRADTQYF.

The chain couples TRBV6-1 to TRBJ1-3; D perhaps matches TRBD1 (5 bases). The CDR3 spans 11 residues. Per the germline V gene, CDR1 is MNHNS and CDR2 is SASEGT. Trimming took off 10 bases at V and 6 bases at J, with 10 bases between the two ends. The CDR3 here is CAIRQLNTIYF. CDR3 bases: TGTGCCATAAGACAGTTAAACACCATATATTTT.

V gene TRBV29-1 combines with J gene TRBJ2-3; D ambiguous. Trimming took off 6 bases at V and 2 bases at J, with 9 bases between the two ends. Germline assignment: CDR1 SQVTM and CDR2 ANQGSEA. The CDR3 consists of 12 residues. The DNA for the CDR3 is TGCAGCGTCCGACGGTCCACAGATACGCAGTATTTT. It specifies CSVRRSTDTQYF.

This sequence joins TRBV30 and TRBJ1-5, with D possibly matching TRBD1 (5 bases). The CDR3 runs 13 residues. V was shortened by 4 bases and J by 3 bases, with 10 bases between the two germline ends. Looked up from germline, CDR1 is GTSNPN and CDR2 is SVGIG (reference sequence). The CDR3 DNA is TGTGCCTGGACCGGCGGGGCCAATCAGCCCCAGCATTTT. Encoded protein: CAWTGGANQPQHF.

The V call is TRBV27, the J call TRBJ2-3; D gene unclear. V was clipped by 5 bases and J by 0 bases, with 6 bases between them. The CDR3 has 13 amino acids. CDR1 is MNHEY and CDR2 is SMNVEV in the germline V gene (reference sequence). The CDR3 protein is CASSSQSTDTQYF. Written as DNA, the CDR3 is TGTGCCAGCAGTAGCCAGAGCACAGATACGCAGTATTTT.

The sample holds one count of this clone. The chain joins TRBV15 to TRBJ1-1, with D perhaps matching TRBD1 (6 bases). The CDR3 has 15 residues. Germline CDR1 reads LNHNV; CDR2 reads YYDKDF (reference sequence). Between the trimmed V and J ends, which lost 4 bases and 5 bases, there was a span of 17 bases. The CDR3: CATSTRGGSGTEAFF. The CDR3 DNA reads as TGTGCCACCAGCACCAGAGGGGGTTCGGGGACTGAAGCTTTCTTT.

The genes are TRBV25-1 and TRBJ1-5; no reliable D call. Trimming shortened V by 3 bases and J by 3 bases, and 9 bases separated the two germline ends. Per germline, CDR1 MGHDK and CDR2 SYGVNS. The CDR3 has 14 amino acids. This CDR3 reads CASSEGKYNQPQHF. As DNA, the CDR3 is TGTGCCAGCAGTGAGGGGAAGTACAATCAGCCCCAGCATTTT.

The rearrangement joins TRBV6-6 to TRBJ1-1; tentative D call: TRBD1 (6 bases). Trimming took 0 bases from V and 5 from J, leaving 16 bases between them. The CDR3 totals 16 residues. CDR1 is MNHNY and CDR2 is SVGAGI in the germline V gene (reference sequence). CDR3 sequence reads: CASSYSRIGGGTEAFF. The CDR3, as DNA: TGTGCCAGCAGTTACTCGAGAATAGGGGGAGGGACTGAAGCTTTCTTT.

The V and J genes are TRBV5-1 and TRBJ1-1, with 7 nucleotides matching TRBD1. The CDR3 contains 14 residues. Germline V gene sequence: CDR1 SGHRS, CDR2 YFSETQ. V trimming: 7 bases; J trimming: 4 bases; junction bases outside the gene matches: 10. CDR3 in DNA: TGCGCCAGCCGCCTAAACAGGGGCTCCACTGAAGCTTTCTTT. Protein sequence: CASRLNRGSTEAFF.

The J gene is TRBJ2-7, the V gene TRBV11-2; TRBD2 aligns across 12 bases. CDR1 is SGHAT and CDR2 is FQNNGV in the germline V gene. The trim removed 4 bases at V and 4 bases at J, leaving 17 bases unmatched. The CDR3 runs 19 residues. CDR3 loop: CASSSSSSGGASKFYEQYF. In DNA, the CDR3 is TGTGCCAGCAGCTCCTCTTCTAGCGGGGGGGCTAGCAAGTTTTACGAGCAGTACTTC. The variable domain in full, completed from reference TRBV11-2 and TRBJ2-7, reads EAGVAQSPRYKIIEKRQSVAFWCNPISGHATLYWYQQILGQGPKLLIQFQNNGVVDDSQLPKDRFSAERLKGVDSTLKIQPAKLEDSAVYLCASSSSSSGGASKFYEQYFGPGTRLTVT.

Only one count was recorded for this clone. The chain links TRBV27 to TRBJ1-2; D is perhaps TRBD1 (5 bases). Germline CDR1 is MNHEY and CDR2 is SMNVEV (reference sequence). This CDR3 is built from 13 residues. The ends were cut back, 10 bases at V and 3 bases at J, with 15 bases in the middle. CDR3 amino acids: CATQGTQDYGYTF. The CDR3 coding sequence is TGTGCCACCCAGGGTACTCAGGACTATGGCTACACCTTC.

This clone was observed once. The rearrangement links TRBV5-1 to TRBJ2-7; possible D gene TRBD1, 6 bases. The germline V gene encodes CDR1 SGHRS and CDR2 YFSETQ. This CDR3 is built from 14 residues. Trimming stripped 4 bases from V and 2 bases from J, with 13 bases between. Here the CDR3 DNA reads TGCGCCAGCAGCCCCGATGGGACACCCTACGAGCAGTACTTC. Translated, it gives CASSPDGTPYEQYF.

This chain joins TRBV6-5 and TRBJ1-2, with 9 bases identical to TRBD1. The CDR3 is made up of 14 amino acids. CDR1 MNHEY and CDR2 SVGAGI come from the germline V gene. V lost 5 bases, J lost 8 bases, and 9 bases stayed unmatched. The CDR3 DNA reads TGTGCCAGCAGTACGGACAGGGGATCTTGGGGCTACACCTTC. This translates into CASSTDRGSWGYTF.

The chain recombines TRBV7-9 with TRBJ1-2; 10 bases align to TRBD1. Trimming took 3 bases from V and 5 from J; bases not matched to a gene: 0. The CDR3 runs 13 residues. CDR1 and CDR2 from the germline V gene are SEHNR and FQNEAQ (reference sequence). For the CDR3, the DNA is TGTGCCAGCAGCTTGGGACAGGGGTATGGCTACACCTTC. This sequence encodes CASSLGQGYGYTF.

This clone was seen only a few times. The chain links TRBV7-2 to TRBJ1-6; no definite D call. Germline loops: CDR1 SGHTA, CDR2 FQGNSA. CDR3 length equals 14 residues. The V gene lost 3 bases and the J gene lost 6 bases, with 9 bases spanning the gap. In DNA, the CDR3 is TGTGCCAGCAGCTTGATATTTGGTAATTCACCCCTCCACTTT. This translates into CASSLIFGNSPLHF.

The chain joins TRBV5-1 to TRBJ2-5, with D hard to call. Trimming left V 0 bases short and J 3 bases short, with 9 bases between. The CDR3 is made up of 14 amino acids. Germline CDR1 and CDR2: SGHRS and YFSETQ. The CDR3 spells CASSLGHSKETQYF. CDR3 sequence (DNA): TGCGCCAGCAGCTTGGGACATTCCAAAGAGACCCAGTACTTC.

This rearrangement joins TRBV6-5 to TRBJ1-5; D is possibly TRBD1 (6 bases). The V end was cut by 5 bases, the J end by 2 bases, with 13 bases between. CDR1 and CDR2 (germline): MNHEY, SVGAGI. This CDR3 has 15 amino acids. CDR3 sequence reads: CASSPRGRGNQPQHF. In DNA form, the CDR3 reads TGTGCCAGCAGTCCCAGGGGTCGGGGCAATCAGCCCCAGCATTTT.